Below are 27 T cell receptor beta chains sequenced from a single sample in a study of blood T cell repertoires in COVID-19. Clones were read by immunoSEQ multiplex PCR, and TCRdb kept only the in-frame ones, dropping some. The sample includes about 190,000 clones, 65% to 85% of them seen just once. Sequenced input: PBMCs or T cells enriched from blood (not recorded which). The receptors stem from a woman aged 30 to 39 who had recovered from COVID-19.

This chain's CDR3 is CASSPRQGRGSYEQYF. In nucleotides, the CDR3 is TGTGCCAGCAGTCCCCGGCAGGGGAGGGGATCCTACGAGCAGTACTTC. The chain combines TRBV28 with TRBJ2-7; maybe TRBD2 (7 bases). Germline V gene sequence: CDR1 MDHEN, CDR2 SYDVKM. V was pared by 5 bases and J by 1 base, with 18 bases between. The CDR3 totals 16 residues.

This chain joins TRBV15 and TRBJ1-2, with D uncertain. The ends were cut back, 0 bases at V and 7 bases at J, with 18 bases in the middle. CDR3 length equals 16 residues. From germline, CDR1 is LNHNV and CDR2 YYDKDF (reference sequence). The DNA for the CDR3 is TGTGCCACCAGCAGAGATCCACACCCATTAACGGGTGGCTACACCTTC. Translating gives CATSRDPHPLTGGYTF.

The chain carries TRBV7-2 and TRBJ2-3; TRBD2 matches 12 bases. From germline, CDR1 is SGHTA and CDR2 FQGNSA. This CDR3 contains 18 residues. With 1 base clipped from V and 2 bases from J, the junction kept 7 bases outside the gene matches. The chain's CDR3 is CASSLVALAGGPTDTQYF. In DNA form, the CDR3 reads TGTGCCAGCAGCTTAGTGGCACTAGCGGGGGGTCCCACAGATACGCAGTATTTT. The variable domain in full, completed from reference TRBV7-2 and TRBJ2-3, reads GAGVSQSPSNKVTEKGKDVELRCDPISGHTALYWYRQSLGQGLEFLIYFQGNSAPDKSGLPSDRFSAERTGGSVSTLTIQRTQQEDSAVYLCASSLVALAGGPTDTQYFGPGTRLTVL.

The V call is TRBV28, the J call TRBJ2-1; 7 nucleotides align to TRBD1. The CDR3 contains 14 residues. V shed 8 bases, J shed 7 bases, and the junction held 11 bases outside the gene matches. Germline values: CDR1 MDHEN, CDR2 SYDVKM. The DNA for the CDR3 is TGTGCCAGCGGAGAGGGGGCAGGGAAGAATGAGCAGTTCTTC. Residues: CASGEGAGKNEQFF.

The chain employs TRBV19 and TRBJ1-4; D is ambiguous. This CDR3 comprises 15 residues. Trimming stripped 8 bases from V and 5 bases from J, with 18 bases between. CDR1 and CDR2 (germline): LNHDA, SQIVND (reference sequence). The CDR3 here is CASAPGLGENEKLFF. In DNA form, the CDR3 reads TGTGCCAGTGCGCCCGGACTTGGGGAAAATGAAAAACTGTTTTTT.

The V call is TRBV4-1, the J call TRBJ2-7; TRBD1 matches at 8 bases. V lost 0 bases, J lost 2 bases, and 12 bases stayed unmatched. Germline V gene lookup returns CDR1 MGHRA and CDR2 YSYEKL. This CDR3 has 18 residues. CDR3 bases: TGCGCCAGCAGCCAAGATCGAACAGGGGGGAATTTAACCTACGAGCAGTACGTC. This encodes CASSQDRTGGNLTYEQYV.

This clone was seen a single time. This chain links TRBV5-1 with TRBJ1-1, with 7 positions matching TRBD1. The CDR3 loop spans 15 amino acids. Germline values: CDR1 SGHRS, CDR2 YFSETQ. V lost 4 bases to trimming and J lost 3 bases; unmatched junction nucleotides: 9. CDR3: CASSIDRVGDTEAFF. The DNA of the CDR3 is TGCGCCAGCAGCATTGACAGGGTCGGGGACACTGAAGCTTTCTTT.

The chain uses TRBV2 and TRBJ2-1; 14 bases match TRBD2. Germline V gene data show CDR1 as SNHLY and CDR2 as FYNNEI. J lost 4 bases, V lost 6 bases, and 5 bases had no gene match. The CDR3 extends over 16 amino acids. The CDR3 loop reads CASSGTSGGIYNEQFF. CDR3 bases: TGTGCCAGCAGCGGGACTAGCGGGGGAATTTACAATGAGCAGTTCTTC.

The chain combines TRBV30 with TRBJ2-3; D is possibly TRBD2 (7 bases). This CDR3 region has 16 residues. Germline CDR1 reads GTSNPN; CDR2 reads SVGIG (reference sequence). The CDR3 region is CAADGRVRGGGDTQYF. The DNA of the CDR3 is TGTGCTGCCGATGGTCGGGTAAGGGGGGGCGGAGATACGCAGTATTTT.

The chain employs TRBV28 and TRBJ1-1; 9 positions match TRBD1. CDR3 length: 17 residues. The junction had 11 bases not matched to a gene; V was cut back by 5 bases and J by 1 base. Germline lookup yields CDR1 MDHEN and CDR2 SYDVKM. The CDR3 reads CASSLLTGQGANTEAFF. In DNA form, the CDR3 reads TGTGCCAGCAGTCTCCTAACGGGACAGGGCGCGAACACTGAAGCTTTCTTT.

This clone was seen only a few times. This rearrangement joins TRBV10-3 to TRBJ1-6, with TRBD1 matching over 7 bases. CDR1 and CDR2 from the germline V gene are ENHRY and SYGVKD. This CDR3 has 14 residues. The V segment lost 6 bases and the J segment 5 bases; nucleotides outside the gene matches: 4. CDR3 coding DNA: TGTGCCATCAGACCTGGGACAGATAATTCACCCCTCCACTTT. This codes for CAIRPGTDNSPLHF.

The chain links TRBV5-1 to TRBJ1-2; D is uncertain. V lost 3 bases and J 0 bases, leaving 9 bases between the germline ends. The CDR3 loop spans 14 amino acids. Germline V gene data show CDR1 as SGHRS and CDR2 as YFSETQ. CDR3 amino acids: CASSWSETNYGYTF. The CDR3 bases are TGCGCCAGCAGCTGGTCAGAAACTAACTATGGCTACACCTTC.

V usage is TRBV28 and J usage is TRBJ1-1; maybe TRBD1 (5 bases). The CDR3 runs 15 residues. V was cut by 7 bases and J by 4 bases, with 19 bases left in between. The V gene's germline CDR1 is MDHEN and CDR2 SYDVKM. As DNA, the CDR3 is TGTGCCAGCACCCTACCCGGCAGGGTGGGCACTGAAGCTTTCTTT. Translation gives CASTLPGRVGTEAFF. Supplemented by reference TRBV28 and TRBJ1-1, the full variable domain reads DVKVTQSSRYLVKRTGEKVFLECVQDMDHENMFWYRQDPGLGLRLIYFSYDVKMKEKGDIPEGYSVSREKKERFSLILESASTNQTSMYLCASTLPGRVGTEAFFGQGTRLTVV.

This clone appeared a few times. The chain is built from TRBV28 and TRBJ1-1, with 7 bases identical to TRBD1. Germline V gene sequence: CDR1 MDHEN, CDR2 SYDVKM. This CDR3 has 14 residues. Unmatched junction bases numbered 6, after V lost 7 bases and J lost 1 base. The CDR3 DNA is TGTGCCAGCATCGAGACAGGGAAGAACACTGAAGCTTTCTTT. This sequence encodes CASIETGKNTEAFF.

This chain connects TRBV5-4 to TRBJ2-5; 12 bases align to TRBD2. With 3 bases clipped from V and 5 bases from J, the junction kept 5 bases outside the gene matches. Germline-derived CDR1 and CDR2 are SGHNT and YYREEE (reference sequence). The CDR3 sequence is 15 residues long. The CDR3 bases are TGTGCCAGCAGCTCGACTAGCGGGAGTATCGAGACCCAGTACTTC. Its protein product is CASSSTSGSIETQYF.

This chain joins TRBV7-6 and TRBJ2-7, with 8 bases identical to TRBD2. The ends lost 5 bases at V and 0 bases at J; junction bases unmatched: 6. This CDR3 has 15 residues. Germline V CDR1 and CDR2: SGHVS, FNYEAQ. CDR3 protein: CASSRTSGHSYEQYF. In DNA form, the CDR3 reads TGTGCCAGCAGCCGAACTAGCGGCCACTCCTACGAGCAGTACTTC.

The V gene is TRBV14, the J gene TRBJ2-1; D gene uncertain. This CDR3 has 14 amino acids. The V end was cut by 1 base, the J end by 9 bases, with 13 bases between. The germline CDR1 and CDR2 sequences are SGHDN and FVKESK. The CDR3 is CASSQVMQSVEQFF. CDR3 in DNA: TGTGCCAGCAGCCAAGTTATGCAGTCTGTTGAGCAGTTCTTC.

This chain uses TRBV15 with TRBJ2-1, with TRBD2 matching 10 bases. The CDR3 runs to 18 residues. Germline V gene lookup returns CDR1 LNHNV and CDR2 YYDKDF (reference sequence). V was clipped by 0 bases and J by 9 bases; unmatched bases: 14. Here the CDR3 reads CATSRDSPSGRSSGEQFF. DNA for the CDR3: TGTGCCACCAGCAGAGATAGTCCTAGCGGGAGAAGCTCTGGTGAGCAGTTCTTC.

This chain uses TRBV7-2 with TRBJ1-2; 9 nucleotides match TRBD1. Unmatched junction bases numbered 13, after V lost 4 bases and J lost 7 bases. The germline gives CDR1 SGHTA, CDR2 FQGNSA. The CDR3 sequence is 16 residues long. The CDR3 region has the DNA TGTGCCAGCAGCTCCAACGTACAGGGGGCCGGGAGTGGCTACACCTTC. Translated, it gives CASSSNVQGAGSGYTF.

This clone was seen more than once but under ten times. The J gene is TRBJ2-7, the V gene TRBV2, with 9 bases aligning to TRBD1. Germline CDR1 and CDR2: SNHLY and FYNNEI. The V gene end was trimmed by 6 bases and the J gene end by 0 bases; junction bases not matched to a gene: 6. There are 15 residues in the CDR3. The CDR3 nucleotides read TGTGCCAGCAGGACAGGGGGGAGCCTCTCCTACGAGCAGTACTTC. Its protein product is CASRTGGSLSYEQYF.

V gene TRBV5-1 combines with J gene TRBJ2-2; weak D call: TRBD2 (6 bases). From germline, CDR1 is SGHRS and CDR2 YFSETQ. V was clipped by 7 bases and J by 7 bases, with 23 bases between them. CDR3 size: 16 residues. The CDR3 DNA is TGCGCCAGCGATCGGGGGATCGGCGGGGCCGTCGGGGAGCTGTTTTTT. This encodes CASDRGIGGAVGELFF.

The CDR3 loop is CASRPRGGVVNEQFF. The CDR3 DNA follows: TGTGCCAGCAGACCGAGGGGGGGAGTTGTTAATGAGCAGTTCTTC. V is TRBV7-2 and J is TRBJ2-1; TRBD2 might be the D (7 bases). The V end lost 6 bases, the J end lost 7 bases, and 19 bases lay between the germline ends. This CDR3 spans 15 amino acids. The V gene's germline CDR1 is SGHTA and CDR2 FQGNSA.

The chain employs TRBV28 and TRBJ2-7; 7 bases align to TRBD1. Germline trimming cut 5 bases from V and 0 bases from J; bases unmatched to any gene: 4. In germline, CDR1 is MDHEN, CDR2 SYDVKM. The CDR3 is 14 amino acids. DNA of the CDR3: TGTGCCAGCAGTCGGACAGGCCGCTCCTACGAGCAGTACTTC. This translates into CASSRTGRSYEQYF.

V and J are TRBV2 and TRBJ2-3; 11 positions agree with TRBD2. In germline, CDR1 is SNHLY, CDR2 FYNNEI. The length of the CDR3 is 15 residues. The trim removed 6 bases at V and 0 bases at J, leaving 2 bases unmatched. In DNA, the CDR3 is TGTGCCAGCAGCCGACTAGCGGGAAGCACAGATACGCAGTATTTT. Its protein is CASSRLAGSTDTQYF.

This chain joins TRBV29-1 and TRBJ2-1; D gene unclear. Germline lookup yields CDR1 SQVTM and CDR2 ANQGSEA. V was clipped by 2 bases and J by 4 bases, with 6 bases between them. The CDR3 has 12 amino acids. In DNA, the CDR3 is TGCAGCGTTGAACAGAATTACAATGAGCAGTTCTTC. Encoded protein: CSVEQNYNEQFF.

V and J are TRBV25-1 and TRBJ1-2, with D perhaps matching TRBD1 (5 bases). Germline CDR1 and CDR2: MGHDK and SYGVNS. The CDR3 has 14 residues. V lost 4 bases and J 4 bases, leaving 13 bases between the germline ends. CDR3 DNA: TGTGCCAGCAGTGGAATGGGGGGAGGCTATGGCTACACCTTC. It codes for CASSGMGGGYGYTF.

The chain combines TRBV23-1 with TRBJ2-6; TRBD1 might be the D (5 bases). TRBV23-1 is marked as an open reading frame, function uncertain. V was cut by 2 bases and J by 1 base, with 15 bases left in between. This CDR3 region has 18 residues. In nucleotides, the CDR3 is TGCGCCAGCAGTCAACACCCAGGGTCTAAGTCTGGGGCCAACGTCCTGACTTTC. This codes for CASSQHPGSKSGANVLTF.